These 30 T cell receptor beta chains share one sample of origin, sequenced in a study of CD8+ T cells in alopecia areata. Treatment of the sample: oral pan-JAK inhibitor, 5-10 mg twice daily. Following RNA extraction, reverse transcription yielded cDNA that acted as the sequencing template. Sequenced by immunoSEQ multiplex PCR; TCRdb stores in-frame clones only, minus some. The sample records roughly 210,000 clones, roughly 40% being singletons. The specimen comprised CD4+ T cells sorted from blood, sampled at approximately week 36, from a patient treated with tofacitinib. The receptors were gathered from a human donor with alopecia areata.

The rearrangement links TRBV7-3 to TRBJ2-2; no clear D. Germline V gives CDR1 SGHTA, CDR2 FQGTGA. The CDR3 is 12 amino acids. V shed 5 bases and J shed 7 bases, with 8 bases lying between them. The CDR3 here is CASSPLGGELFF. The DNA for the CDR3 is TGTGCCAGCAGCCCGCTAGGCGGGGAGCTGTTTTTT. Full variable domain (rest looked up from reference TRBV7-3 and TRBJ2-2): GAGVSQTPSNKVTEKGKYVELRCDPISGHTALYWYRQSLGQGPEFLIYFQGTGAADDSGLPNDRFFAVRPEGSVSTLKIQRTERGDSAVYLCASSPLGGELFFGEGSRLTVL.

The rearrangement uses TRBV25-1 and TRBJ2-7; D possibly matches TRBD1 or TRBD2 (5 bases each). This CDR3 is 12 amino acids long. Per germline, CDR1 MGHDK and CDR2 SYGVNS. V lost 5 bases and J 5 bases, leaving 10 bases between the germline ends. DNA of the CDR3: TGTGCCAGCAGTTGGGGGTTCCACGAGCAGTACTTC. Residues: CASSWGFHEQYF.

The chain combines TRBV4-3 with TRBJ2-5; D perhaps matches TRBD2 (5 bases). V was cut by 1 base and J by 5 bases, with 17 bases left in between. In germline, CDR1 is LGHNA, CDR2 YSLEER. CDR3 size: 16 residues. The CDR3 region is CASSQVLGVTGETQYF. In DNA, the CDR3 is TGCGCCAGCAGCCAAGTCCTCGGGGTTACTGGCGAGACCCAGTACTTC.

This clone was observed a handful of times. The chain couples TRBV30 to TRBJ2-1; TRBD1 agrees at 12 bases. CDR3 length: 16 amino acids. The germline CDR1 and CDR2 sequences are GTSNPN and SVGIG (reference sequence). V shed 5 bases, J shed 9 bases, and the junction held 14 bases outside the gene matches. In nucleotides, the CDR3 is TGTGCCTGGTACTTCGGCTCCGGGACAGGGGGCGGTGAGCAGTTCTTC. Translation: CAWYFGSGTGGGEQFF.

The chain employs TRBV7-9 and TRBJ2-7; TRBD1 aligns across 7 bases. CDR1 is SEHNR and CDR2 is FQNEAQ in the germline V gene (reference sequence). Trimming cost V 5 bases and J 9 bases; bases outside gene matches: 4. This CDR3 spans 11 amino acids. The CDR3 sequence: CASSRQGVQYF. The DNA of the CDR3 is TGTGCCAGCAGCCGTCAGGGGGTGCAGTACTTC.

This clone was seen only once. V and J are TRBV6-6 and TRBJ2-7; no definite D call. Germline V lookup: CDR1 MNHNY, CDR2 SVGAGI (reference sequence). Trimming shortened V by 10 bases and J by 1 base, and 14 bases separated the two germline ends. The length of the CDR3 is 13 residues. The CDR3 nucleotides read TGTGCCACCGCGGCAGGTGGGTCCTACGAGCAGTACTTC. Its protein product is CATAAGGSYEQYF.

V is TRBV28 and J is TRBJ2-7; D gene ambiguous. V was cut by 1 base and J by 9 bases, with 10 bases left in between. The CDR3 extends over 12 amino acids. Germline V gene lookup returns CDR1 MDHEN and CDR2 SYDVKM. CDR3 in DNA: TGTGCCAGCAGTTTATCCCGTCGATGGCAGTACTTC. It translates to CASSLSRRWQYF.

This clone came up a few times. The chain joins TRBV6-1 to TRBJ2-7, with a tentative D call TRBD2 (6 bases). V was clipped by 4 bases and J by 1 base, with 14 bases between them. Germline lookup yields CDR1 MNHNS and CDR2 SASEGT. This CDR3 contains 15 residues. The CDR3, as DNA: TGTGCCAGCAGTGGTGGATATAGCGGATCCTACGAGCAGTACTTC. This gives the protein CASSGGYSGSYEQYF.

The chain joins TRBV7-2 to TRBJ1-1; D unclear. Germline V CDR1 and CDR2: SGHTA, FQGNSA. The CDR3 length is 14 residues. V was cut by 2 bases and J by 5 bases, with 12 bases left in between. The CDR3, as DNA: TGTGCCAGCAGCTTAATGCGGGGATGGACTGAAGCTTTCTTT. Translation: CASSLMRGWTEAFF.

Only one count was recorded for this clone. The V gene is TRBV14, the J gene TRBJ2-5; possible D gene TRBD2, 6 bases. The CDR3 contains 14 residues. CDR1 and CDR2 (germline): SGHDN, FVKESK. Deletions cut 2 bases from V and 5 bases from J, with 12 bases between. The CDR3 bases are TGTGCCAGCAGCCAAATCGGAGGGGAGGAGACCCAGTACTTC. This encodes CASSQIGGEETQYF.

This clone appeared a few times. CDR3 sequence: CASSSGNKPNVLTF. The DNA of the CDR3 is TGTGCCAGCAGCTCAGGGAATAAGCCCAACGTCCTGACTTTC. The chain uses TRBV7-9 and TRBJ2-6, with D possibly TRBD1 on 5 matching bases. Germline values: CDR1 SEHNR, CDR2 FQNEAQ (reference sequence). This CDR3 comprises 14 residues. V was clipped by 4 bases and J by 8 bases, with 12 bases between them.

The chain is built from TRBV29-1 and TRBJ1-3; weak D call: TRBD1 (5 bases). CDR1 is SQVTM and CDR2 is ANQGSEA in the germline V gene. Trimming left V 7 bases short and J 5 bases short, with 18 bases between. The length of the CDR3 is 14 residues. The CDR3 spells CSATRGETRNTIYF. CDR3 nucleotides: TGCAGCGCAACGAGGGGAGAGACCCGAAACACCATATATTTT. The whole variable domain, filled in from reference TRBV29-1 and TRBJ1-3, reads SAVISQKPSRDICQRGTSLTIQCQVDSQVTMMFWYRQQPGQSLTLIATANQGSEATYESGFVIDKFPISRPNLTFSTLTVSNMSPEDSSIYLCSATRGETRNTIYFGEGSWLTVV.

This clone was seen only a few times. The V call is TRBV29-1, the J call TRBJ1-1; D remains unclear. The V end was cut by 7 bases, the J end by 1 base, with 7 bases between. There are 11 residues in the CDR3. Germline lookup yields CDR1 SQVTM and CDR2 ANQGSEA. In nucleotides, the CDR3 is TGCAGCGGGGAGGAGAACACTGAAGCTTTCTTT. Its translation is CSGEENTEAFF.

The rearrangement links TRBV4-2 to TRBJ2-7, with 9 bases that match TRBD1. Germline CDR1 and CDR2: LGHNA and YNFKEQ. The CDR3 loop spans 16 amino acids. V gave up 1 base and J gave up 1 base; unmatched junction bases: 5. The DNA of the CDR3 is TGTGCCAGCAGCCAAGTTTCCGGGACAGGGTCCTACGAGCAGTACTTC. It encodes CASSQVSGTGSYEQYF.

This sequence joins TRBV5-1 and TRBJ2-7; perhaps TRBD2 as D (6 bases). The CDR3 spans 15 residues. Germline V gene data show CDR1 as SGHRS and CDR2 as YFSETQ. Trimming stripped 2 bases from V and 3 bases from J, with 15 bases between. DNA of the CDR3: TGCGCCAGCAGCTTAGGAGGGACGGGGAGCTACGAGCAGTACTTC. Its translation: CASSLGGTGSYEQYF.

The CDR3, as DNA: TGTGCCAGCAGCCCCCTGTCGGGAGGGCCGGTGCGGTACGAGCAGTACTTC. Translation gives CASSPLSGGPVRYEQYF. The chain uses TRBV9 and TRBJ2-7; TRBD2 matches at 8 bases. V lost 4 bases to trimming and J lost 4 bases; unmatched junction nucleotides: 16. The germline CDR1 and CDR2 sequences are SGDLS and YYNGEE. The CDR3 contains 17 residues.

This chain connects TRBV6-5 to TRBJ1-1; 8 nucleotides line up with TRBD1. In germline, CDR1 is MNHEY, CDR2 SVGAGI. J gave up 2 bases and V 6 bases, and 8 bases lay outside the gene matches. There are 15 residues in the CDR3. The CDR3 sequence: CASRDRDRSNTEAFF. CDR3 DNA: TGTGCCAGCAGAGATCGGGACAGGAGTAACACTGAAGCTTTCTTT.

This clone has more than one count but fewer than ten. This chain links TRBV20-1 with TRBJ2-7; no clear D gene. Deletions cut 6 bases from V and 9 bases from J, with 12 bases between. CDR1 and CDR2 (germline): DFQATT, SNEGSKA (reference sequence). This CDR3 comprises 10 residues. The CDR3 loop reads CSALLGGQYF. The CDR3 DNA reads TGCAGTGCCCTCCTTGGCGGGCAGTACTTC.

CDR3 loop: CASSQDGLAGTPQHF. Here the CDR3 DNA reads TGCGCCAGCAGCCAAGATGGTTTAGCAGGGACGCCCCAGCATTTT. This chain uses TRBV4-1 with TRBJ1-5; possibly TRBD1 for D (5 bases). The germline CDR1 and CDR2 sequences are MGHRA and YSYEKL. Trimming left V 0 bases short and J 9 bases short, with 15 bases between. CDR3 length: 15 amino acids.

The chain recombines TRBV7-9 with TRBJ1-5; TRBD1 aligns across 8 bases. This CDR3 has 12 residues. Germline V gene lookup returns CDR1 SEHNR and CDR2 FQNEAQ (reference sequence). J gave up 12 bases and V 6 bases, and 7 bases lay outside the gene matches. Written as DNA, the CDR3 is TGTGCCAGCAGTTTCGACAGGGGCCACCAGCATTTT. Its translation is CASSFDRGHQHF.

The chain combines TRBV9 with TRBJ2-1; 8 positions agree with TRBD2. V lost 0 bases, J lost 10 bases, and 9 bases stayed unmatched. Germline loops: CDR1 SGDLS, CDR2 YYNGEE. This CDR3 is 15 amino acids long. CDR3 DNA sequence: TGTGCCAGCAGCGTAGGTACTAGCGGTGGTCGAGAGCAGTTCTTC. Amino acids: CASSVGTSGGREQFF. Full variable domain (missing parts from reference TRBV9 and TRBJ2-1): DSGVTQTPKHLITATGQRVTLRCSPRSGDLSVYWYQQSLDQGLQFLIQYYNGEERAKGNILERFSAQQFPDLHSELNLSSLELGDSALYFCASSVGTSGGREQFFGPGTRLTVL.

The rearrangement uses TRBV7-9 and TRBJ2-3, with D maybe TRBD2 (5 bases). The V end lost 3 bases, the J end lost 3 bases, and 13 bases lay between the germline ends. There are 15 residues in the CDR3. Germline CDR1 and CDR2: SEHNR and FQNEAQ (reference sequence). The CDR3 is CASSFYSGPTDTQYF. The CDR3 nucleotides are TGTGCCAGCAGCTTTTACAGCGGACCAACAGATACGCAGTATTTT.

In its sample, this clone was seen a few times. This sequence joins TRBV19 and TRBJ1-1; no clear D. Trimming cost V 6 bases and J 5 bases, with 10 bases left between them. Germline loops: CDR1 LNHDA, CDR2 SQIVND (reference sequence). The CDR3 is 12 amino acids. CDR3 in DNA: TGTGCCAGTAGCAGGAAGGGAACTGAAGCTTTCTTT. Its translation is CASSRKGTEAFF.

This clone was seen a handful of times. The V call is TRBV28, the J call TRBJ2-3, with TRBD2 matching over 8 bases. CDR1 and CDR2 (germline): MDHEN, SYDVKM. J lost 1 base, V lost 5 bases, and 2 bases had no gene match. The CDR3 covers 14 residues. Written as DNA, the CDR3 is TGTGCCAGCAGTCCAGCGGGAGGCACAGATACGCAGTATTTT. It codes for CASSPAGGTDTQYF.

This clone was picked up a small number of times. The genes are TRBV27 and TRBJ1-1; TRBD1 is a possible D gene (6 bases). V dropped 8 bases and J dropped 4 bases, with 14 bases sitting between them. The CDR3 runs 13 residues. From germline, CDR1 is MNHEY and CDR2 SMNVEV (reference sequence). The CDR3 reads CASWRGVGTEAFF. The CDR3 DNA is TGTGCCAGCTGGAGGGGGGTGGGCACTGAAGCTTTCTTT.

This clone was seen only once. The rearrangement links TRBV7-2 to TRBJ2-6; D is possibly TRBD1 (6 bases). The CDR3 sequence is 15 residues long. Germline lookup yields CDR1 SGHTA and CDR2 FQGNSA. Trimming left V 3 bases short and J 1 base short, with 7 bases between. CDR3 protein: CASSLGASGANVLTF. CDR3 nucleotide sequence: TGTGCCAGCAGCTTGGGGGCTTCTGGGGCCAACGTCCTGACTTTC.

V is TRBV15 and J is TRBJ2-7, with 10 bases fitting TRBD2. In germline, CDR1 is LNHNV, CDR2 YYDKDF (reference sequence). J gave up 0 bases and V 10 bases, and 3 bases lay outside the gene matches. The CDR3 runs 13 residues. CDR3 protein: CANWTSGSYEQYF. As DNA, the CDR3 is TGTGCCAATTGGACTAGCGGCTCCTACGAGCAGTACTTC.

This chain uses TRBV7-8 with TRBJ1-2, with TRBD1 matching 8 bases. Losses at the gene ends were 5 bases for V and 8 bases for J; bases not matched to a gene: 22. There are 18 residues in the CDR3. Germline V CDR1 and CDR2: SGHVS, FQNEAQ. CDR3 nucleotide sequence: TGTGCCAGCAGCGCATTCAATCTGCTCCTCGGACAGGGAGGAGGCTACACCTTC. Translation gives CASSAFNLLLGQGGGYTF.

This clone was observed a few times. The chain links TRBV5-4 to TRBJ2-7; 8 nucleotides agree with TRBD1. V shed 1 base, J shed 3 bases, and the junction held 6 bases outside the gene matches. CDR3 length: 15 residues. Germline V gives CDR1 SGHNT, CDR2 YYREEE (reference sequence). This CDR3 reads CASSLSTGGRYEQYF. DNA of the CDR3: TGTGCCAGCAGCTTGTCCACAGGGGGTCGCTACGAGCAGTACTTC.

This clone has only a few counts. The J gene is TRBJ2-7, the V gene TRBV4-3; TRBD2 matches 9 bases. Germline V gene sequence: CDR1 LGHNA, CDR2 YSLEER. V was pared by 4 bases and J by 9 bases, with 7 bases of the junction left unmatched. This CDR3 region has 13 residues. Here the CDR3 reads CASSRLAGTGQYF. The CDR3 bases are TGCGCCAGCAGCCGGCTAGCGGGGACCGGGCAGTACTTC.